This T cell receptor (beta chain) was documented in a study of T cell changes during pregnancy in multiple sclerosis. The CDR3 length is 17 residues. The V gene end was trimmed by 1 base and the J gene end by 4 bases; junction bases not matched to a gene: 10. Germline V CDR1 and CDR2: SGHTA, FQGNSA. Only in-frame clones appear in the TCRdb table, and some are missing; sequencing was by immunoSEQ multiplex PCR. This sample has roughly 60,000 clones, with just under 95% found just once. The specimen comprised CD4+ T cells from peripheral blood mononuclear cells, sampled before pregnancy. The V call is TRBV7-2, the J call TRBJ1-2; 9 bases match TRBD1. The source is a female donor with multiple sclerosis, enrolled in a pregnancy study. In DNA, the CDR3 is TGTGCCAGCAGCTTAGAAGGACAGGGGTTTAGTGGCTATGGCTACACCTTC. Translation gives CASSLEGQGFSGYGYTF.